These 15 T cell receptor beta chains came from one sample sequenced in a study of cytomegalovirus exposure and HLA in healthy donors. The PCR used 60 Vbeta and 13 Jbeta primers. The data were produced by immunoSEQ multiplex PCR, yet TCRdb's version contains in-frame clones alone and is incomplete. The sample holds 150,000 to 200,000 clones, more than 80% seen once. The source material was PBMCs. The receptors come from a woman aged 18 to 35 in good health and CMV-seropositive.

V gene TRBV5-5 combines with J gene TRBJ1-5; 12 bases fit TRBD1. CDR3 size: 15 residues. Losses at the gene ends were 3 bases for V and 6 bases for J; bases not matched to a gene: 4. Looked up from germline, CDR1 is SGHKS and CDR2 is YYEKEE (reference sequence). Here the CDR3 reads CASSWGDRGLQPQHF. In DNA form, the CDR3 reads TGTGCCAGCAGCTGGGGGGACAGGGGGCTTCAGCCCCAGCATTTT.

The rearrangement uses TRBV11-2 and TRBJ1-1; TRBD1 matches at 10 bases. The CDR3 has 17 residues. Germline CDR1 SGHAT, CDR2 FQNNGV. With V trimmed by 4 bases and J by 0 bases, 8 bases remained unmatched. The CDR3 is CASSYPTGGLMNTEAFF. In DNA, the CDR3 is TGTGCCAGCAGCTACCCGACAGGGGGCTTGATGAACACTGAAGCTTTCTTT.

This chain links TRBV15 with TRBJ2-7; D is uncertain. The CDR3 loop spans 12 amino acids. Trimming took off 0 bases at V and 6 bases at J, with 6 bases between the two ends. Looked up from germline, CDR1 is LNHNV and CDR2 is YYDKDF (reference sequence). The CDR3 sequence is CATSREISEQYF. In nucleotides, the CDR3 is TGTGCCACCAGCAGAGAAATTAGCGAGCAGTACTTC.

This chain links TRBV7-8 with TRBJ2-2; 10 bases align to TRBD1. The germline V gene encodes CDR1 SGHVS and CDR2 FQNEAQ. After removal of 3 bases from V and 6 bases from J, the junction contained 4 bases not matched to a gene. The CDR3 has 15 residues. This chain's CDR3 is CASSFGQGVAGELFF. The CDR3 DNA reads TGTGCCAGCAGCTTCGGACAGGGGGTTGCCGGGGAGCTGTTTTTT.

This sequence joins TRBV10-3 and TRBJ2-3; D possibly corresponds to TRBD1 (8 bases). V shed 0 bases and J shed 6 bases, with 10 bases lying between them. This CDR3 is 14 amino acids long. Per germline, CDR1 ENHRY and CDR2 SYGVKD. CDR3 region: CAISESQGGDTQYF. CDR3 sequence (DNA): TGTGCCATCAGTGAGTCACAGGGGGGGGATACGCAGTATTTT.

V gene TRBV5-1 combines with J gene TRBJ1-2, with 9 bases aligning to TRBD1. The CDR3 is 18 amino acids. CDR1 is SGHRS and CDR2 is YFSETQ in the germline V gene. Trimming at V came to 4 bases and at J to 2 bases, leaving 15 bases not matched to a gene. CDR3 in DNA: TGCGCCAGCAGCCTCTTTTTCGGACAGGGGACGGAAAACTATGGCTACACCTTC. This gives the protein CASSLFFGQGTENYGYTF. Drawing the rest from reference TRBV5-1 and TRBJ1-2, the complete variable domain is KAGVTQTPRYLIKTRGQQVTLSCSPISGHRSVSWYQQTPGQGLQFLFEYFSETQRNKGNFPGRFSGRQFSNSRSEMNVSTLELGDSALYLCASSLFFGQGTENYGYTFGSGTRLTVV.

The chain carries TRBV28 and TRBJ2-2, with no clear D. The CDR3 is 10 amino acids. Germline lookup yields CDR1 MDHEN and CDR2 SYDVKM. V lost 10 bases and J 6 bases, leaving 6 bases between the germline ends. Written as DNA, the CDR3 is TGTGCCACCCAGTCCGGGGAGCTGTTTTTT. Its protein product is CATQSGELFF.

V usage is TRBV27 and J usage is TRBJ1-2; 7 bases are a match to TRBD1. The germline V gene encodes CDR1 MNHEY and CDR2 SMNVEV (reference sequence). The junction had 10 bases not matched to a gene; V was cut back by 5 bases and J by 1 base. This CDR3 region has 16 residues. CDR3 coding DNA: TGTGCCAGCAGTATGAACCGGGACAGAGTTAACTATGGCTACACCTTC. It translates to CASSMNRDRVNYGYTF.

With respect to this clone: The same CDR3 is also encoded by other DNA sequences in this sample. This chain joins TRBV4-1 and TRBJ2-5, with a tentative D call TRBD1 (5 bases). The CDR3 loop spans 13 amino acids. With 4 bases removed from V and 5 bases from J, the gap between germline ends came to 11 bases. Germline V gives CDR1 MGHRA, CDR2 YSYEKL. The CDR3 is CASSRLGRETQYF. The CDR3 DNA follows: TGCGCCAGCAGCCGCTTGGGGCGGGAGACCCAGTACTTC.

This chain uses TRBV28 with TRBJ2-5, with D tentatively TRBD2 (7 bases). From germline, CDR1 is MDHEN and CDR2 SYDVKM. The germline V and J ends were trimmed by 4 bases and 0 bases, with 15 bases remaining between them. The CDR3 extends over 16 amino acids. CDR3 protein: CASSWGAGDNQETQYF. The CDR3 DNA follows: TGTGCCAGCAGTTGGGGGGCGGGGGACAACCAAGAGACCCAGTACTTC. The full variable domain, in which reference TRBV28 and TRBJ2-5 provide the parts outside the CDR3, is DVKVTQSSRYLVKRTGEKVFLECVQDMDHENMFWYRQDPGLGLRLIYFSYDVKMKEKGDIPEGYSVSREKKERFSLILESASTNQTSMYLCASSWGAGDNQETQYFGPGTRLLVL.

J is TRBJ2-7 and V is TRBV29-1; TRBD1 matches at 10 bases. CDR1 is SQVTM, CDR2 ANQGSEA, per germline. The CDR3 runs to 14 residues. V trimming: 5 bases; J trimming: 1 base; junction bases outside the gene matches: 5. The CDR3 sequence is CSVRGQGSSYEQYF. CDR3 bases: TGCAGCGTTCGGGGACAGGGGAGTTCCTACGAGCAGTACTTC.

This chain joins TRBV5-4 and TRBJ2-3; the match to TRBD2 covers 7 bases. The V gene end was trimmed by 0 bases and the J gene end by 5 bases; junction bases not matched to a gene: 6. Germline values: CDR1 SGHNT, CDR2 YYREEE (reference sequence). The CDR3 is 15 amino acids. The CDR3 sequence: CASSLARGEGDTQYF. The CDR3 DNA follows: TGTGCCAGCAGCTTGGCCCGGGGGGAGGGAGATACGCAGTATTTT.

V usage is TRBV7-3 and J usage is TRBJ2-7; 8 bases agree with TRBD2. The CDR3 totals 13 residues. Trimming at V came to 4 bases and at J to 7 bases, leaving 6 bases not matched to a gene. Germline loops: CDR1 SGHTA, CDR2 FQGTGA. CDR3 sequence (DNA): TGTGCCAGCAGCTCCGGGGGGGGTCTGGAGCAGTACTTC. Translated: CASSSGGGLEQYF.

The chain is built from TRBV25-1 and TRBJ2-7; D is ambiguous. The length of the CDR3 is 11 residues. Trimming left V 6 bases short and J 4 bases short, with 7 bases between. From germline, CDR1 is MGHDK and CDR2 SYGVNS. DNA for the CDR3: TGTGCCAGCAGCCTTCAGTACGAGCAGTACTTC. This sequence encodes CASSLQYEQYF.

CDR3 sequence: CASSQDVGGAYNEQFF. In DNA, the CDR3 is TGCGCCAGCAGCCAAGACGTGGGGGGGGCCTACAATGAGCAGTTCTTC. V usage is TRBV4-3 and J usage is TRBJ2-1; 7 bases align to TRBD2. The CDR3 covers 16 residues. The junction had 4 bases not matched to a gene; V was cut back by 0 bases and J by 2 bases. Germline assignment: CDR1 LGHNA and CDR2 YSLEER.